These 29 T cell receptor beta chains came from one sample sequenced in a study of shared clonotypes between healthy human individuals. Profiled with immunoSEQ multiplex PCR; TCRdb holds only in-frame clones, not every one. Found here are millions of clones, roughly 94% of them singletons; the top ten hold roughly 1%. It was CD45RO-negative cells, positively selected for CCR7, that made up naive CD8 cells, with terminally differentiated effector memory CD45RA+ cells excluded. Sequenced: naive CD8+ T cells sorted from blood. These receptors were obtained from a man younger than 30 in good health.

To note about this clone: Other DNA sequences within the sample encode an identical CDR3. The chain links TRBV6-5 to TRBJ2-7; 7 bases fit TRBD2. Germline V CDR1 and CDR2: MNHEY, SVGAGI. Germline trimming cut 2 bases from V and 6 bases from J; bases unmatched to any gene: 1. The CDR3 sequence is 12 residues long. The CDR3 is CASSYGGGEQYF. The CDR3 bases are TGTGCCAGCAGTTACGGCGGGGGCGAGCAGTACTTC.

V and J are TRBV11-2 and TRBJ2-1; TRBD2 matches 9 bases. Germline V gene sequence: CDR1 SGHAT, CDR2 FQNNGV. The CDR3 has 16 residues. With V trimmed by 0 bases and J by 7 bases, 7 bases remained unmatched. The CDR3 sequence: CASSLERGRVWNEQFF. CDR3 nucleotide sequence: TGTGCCAGCAGCTTAGAGCGCGGGAGGGTCTGGAATGAGCAGTTCTTC.

The chain carries TRBV2 and TRBJ1-1; a weak D match, TRBD1 (6 bases). The germline V gene encodes CDR1 SNHLY and CDR2 FYNNEI. V was pared by 8 bases and J by 5 bases, with 21 bases between. This CDR3 contains 15 residues. The CDR3 nucleotides are TGTGCCAGCTCCATGTCGCAGGGGAGGGATACTGAAGCTTTCTTT. It yields the protein CASSMSQGRDTEAFF.

This chain connects TRBV5-6 to TRBJ2-7; D gene ambiguous. The CDR3 runs to 14 residues. Germline loops: CDR1 SGHDT, CDR2 YYEEEE. Trimming removed 2 bases from V and 5 bases from J, with 14 bases in between. This CDR3 reads CASSLGGAWDEQYF. The CDR3 DNA sequence: TGTGCCAGCAGCTTAGGCGGTGCGTGGGACGAGCAGTACTTC.

In this sample, this clone turned up once. CDR3 residues: CASSYSKGGTHEQFF. CDR3 nucleotide sequence: TGTGCCAGCAGTTACTCGAAGGGGGGAACCCATGAGCAGTTCTTC. The chain carries TRBV6-5 and TRBJ2-1; D is perhaps TRBD1 or TRBD2 (6 bases each). CDR3 size: 15 residues. V was shortened by 0 bases and J by 8 bases, with 14 bases between the two germline ends. The germline CDR1 and CDR2 sequences are MNHEY and SVGAGI.

The J gene is TRBJ2-2, the V gene TRBV10-3; TRBD2 aligns across 10 bases. Germline CDR1 reads ENHRY; CDR2 reads SYGVKD. The V segment lost 1 base and the J segment 7 bases; nucleotides outside the gene matches: 3. CDR3 size: 15 residues. In DNA, the CDR3 is TGTGCCATCAGTGAGTGGACTAGCGGTGGCGGGGAGCTGTTTTTT. This sequence encodes CAISEWTSGGGELFF.

The V and J genes are TRBV10-2 and TRBJ1-2; TRBD1 aligns across 7 bases. Per germline, CDR1 WSHSY and CDR2 SAAADI. This CDR3 has 14 residues. V gave up 5 bases and J gave up 3 bases; unmatched junction bases: 6. In nucleotides, the CDR3 is TGCGCCAGCAGTCCCGACAGGGTGGACTATGGCTACACCTTC. This gives the protein CASSPDRVDYGYTF.

Of note for this clone: One junction end does not reproduce the germline sequence, and a read error may be involved. The chain carries TRBV6-5 and TRBJ2-3, with 7 bases aligning to TRBD1. Germline CDR1 and CDR2: MNHEY and SVGAGI. The CDR3 covers 11 residues. Here the CDR3 DNA reads TGTGCCATCAGTGAGGGACAGACGCAGTATTTT. It is translated as CAISEGQTQYF.

This chain links TRBV9 with TRBJ2-7, with TRBD2 matching 7 bases. The V and J ends lost 0 bases and 2 bases, in that order; junction bases with no gene match: 5. Per the germline V gene, CDR1 is SGDLS and CDR2 is YYNGEE. This CDR3 region has 15 residues. The CDR3 reads CASSVALAATYEQYF. The CDR3 DNA follows: TGTGCCAGCAGCGTAGCCCTAGCGGCGACCTACGAGCAGTACTTC.

This chain uses TRBV9 with TRBJ2-7; the D gene could be TRBD1 or TRBD2 (6 bases each). The CDR3 is made up of 14 amino acids. From germline, CDR1 is SGDLS and CDR2 YYNGEE. V gave up 3 bases and J gave up 2 bases, with 12 bases separating them. For the CDR3, the DNA is TGTGCCAGCAGCGAGGAGGGGGGCACCTACGAGCAGTACTTC. Translating gives CASSEEGGTYEQYF. The full variable domain, completed using reference TRBV9 and TRBJ2-7, is DSGVTQTPKHLITATGQRVTLRCSPRSGDLSVYWYQQSLDQGLQFLIQYYNGEERAKGNILERFSAQQFPDLHSELNLSSLELGDSALYFCASSEEGGTYEQYFGPGTRLTVT.

This chain uses TRBV4-2 with TRBJ2-1; D might be TRBD2 (5 bases). CDR1 is LGHNA and CDR2 is YNFKEQ in the germline V gene. The CDR3 runs 14 residues. Trimming left V 6 bases short and J 5 bases short, with 14 bases between. This CDR3 reads CASSLRTGDNEQFF. As DNA, the CDR3 is TGTGCCAGCAGTCTTAGGACTGGGGACAATGAGCAGTTCTTC.

The chain employs TRBV28 and TRBJ2-1; TRBD1 might be the D (6 bases). V shed 5 bases and J shed 5 bases, with 16 bases lying between them. CDR1 is MDHEN and CDR2 is SYDVKM in the germline V gene. The CDR3 covers 15 residues. CDR3 in DNA: TGTGCCAGCAGTCCCAGTGGGGGCCTAGACAATGAGCAGTTCTTC. As protein: CASSPSGGLDNEQFF. The full variable domain, completed using reference TRBV28 and TRBJ2-1, is DVKVTQSSRYLVKRTGEKVFLECVQDMDHENMFWYRQDPGLGLRLIYFSYDVKMKEKGDIPEGYSVSREKKERFSLILESASTNQTSMYLCASSPSGGLDNEQFFGPGTRLTVL.

V and J are TRBV5-1 and TRBJ2-7, with D perhaps assigned TRBD1 or TRBD2 (6 bases each). This CDR3 region has 14 residues. V was trimmed by 0 bases and J by 3 bases, leaving 10 bases between them. The V gene's germline CDR1 is SGHRS and CDR2 YFSETQ. The CDR3 here is CASSLEQGLYEQYF. CDR3 nucleotide sequence: TGCGCCAGCAGCTTGGAACAGGGACTCTACGAGCAGTACTTC.

This CDR3 reads CASSKQGTYEQYF. The CDR3 DNA follows: TGTGCCAGCAGTAAACAGGGTACCTACGAGCAGTACTTC. The genes are TRBV6-1 and TRBJ2-7, with D perhaps TRBD1 (6 bases). The germline gives CDR1 MNHNS, CDR2 SASEGT. There are 13 residues in the CDR3. V lost 5 bases to trimming and J lost 2 bases, with 10 bases between them.

This chain connects TRBV6-6 to TRBJ1-2; D may be TRBD1 (5 bases). Germline V CDR1 and CDR2: MNHNY, SVGAGI (reference sequence). Trimming stripped 10 bases from V and 8 bases from J, with 17 bases between. This CDR3 contains 12 residues. CDR3 sequence reads: CAIEQADGGYTF. CDR3 DNA sequence: TGTGCCATCGAACAGGCGGATGGCGGCTACACCTTC.

The chain employs TRBV7-9 and TRBJ2-2; 7 bases align to TRBD1. V was clipped by 4 bases and J by 7 bases; unmatched bases: 12. Germline CDR1 SEHNR, CDR2 FQNEAQ (reference sequence). CDR3 size: 16 residues. CDR3 loop: CASSSDREKDGGELFF. CDR3 nucleotide sequence: TGTGCCAGCAGCTCCGACAGGGAAAAAGATGGCGGGGAGCTGTTTTTT.

The J gene is TRBJ2-7, the V gene TRBV5-1, with D possibly matching TRBD1 (5 bases). Germline CDR1 reads SGHRS; CDR2 reads YFSETQ. Deletions cut 4 bases from V and 1 base from J, with 9 bases between. There are 13 residues in the CDR3. The CDR3 is CASSAGLSYEQYF. As DNA, the CDR3 is TGCGCCAGCAGCGCAGGGCTTTCCTACGAGCAGTACTTC.

J is TRBJ1-1 and V is TRBV7-8; D perhaps matches TRBD1 (6 bases). The germline CDR1 and CDR2 sequences are SGHVS and FQNEAQ. The V end lost 5 bases, the J end lost 6 bases, and 13 bases lay between the germline ends. The length of the CDR3 is 13 residues. CDR3 residues: CASSPHRDPEAFF. DNA for the CDR3: TGTGCCAGCAGCCCCCACAGGGACCCTGAAGCTTTCTTT. Using reference TRBV7-8 and TRBJ1-1 for the parts outside the CDR3, the full variable domain is GAGVSQSPRYKVAKRGQDVALRCDPISGHVSLFWYQQALGQGPEFLTYFQNEAQLDKSGLPSDRFFAERPEGSVSTLKIQRTQQEDSAVYLCASSPHRDPEAFFGQGTRLTVV.

The chain joins TRBV4-3 to TRBJ2-2, with 12 bases aligning to TRBD2. The V segment lost 4 bases and the J segment 5 bases; nucleotides outside the gene matches: 8. This CDR3 contains 17 residues. The V gene's germline CDR1 is LGHNA and CDR2 YSLEER. CDR3: CASSLHLAGGPTGELFF. CDR3 bases: TGCGCCAGCAGCCTACACCTAGCGGGAGGGCCTACCGGGGAGCTGTTTTTT.

The chain combines TRBV28 with TRBJ2-4; 14 bases fit TRBD2. Germline-derived CDR1 and CDR2 are MDHEN and SYDVKM. Trimming at V came to 2 bases and at J to 5 bases, leaving 2 bases not matched to a gene. CDR3 size: 16 residues. The CDR3 region has the DNA TGTGCCAGCAGTTTACCGGGACTAGCGGGGGAAAACATTCAGTACTTC. Translating it yields CASSLPGLAGENIQYF.

The chain is built from TRBV7-2 and TRBJ2-1; 9 bases line up with TRBD2. V lost 4 bases to trimming and J lost 1 base; unmatched junction nucleotides: 2. Germline values: CDR1 SGHTA, CDR2 FQGNSA. This CDR3 has 15 residues. The CDR3: CASSYLAGSYNEQFF. Here the CDR3 DNA reads TGTGCCAGCAGCTACCTAGCGGGATCCTACAATGAGCAGTTCTTC.

Points on this clone: Other DNA variants within this sample encode the same CDR3. This sequence joins TRBV5-1 and TRBJ2-7; no clear D gene. The length of the CDR3 is 13 residues. Between the trimmed V and J ends, which lost 2 bases and 2 bases, there was a span of 8 bases. Per germline, CDR1 SGHRS and CDR2 YFSETQ. CDR3 sequence: CASSFGVAYEQYF. DNA of the CDR3: TGCGCCAGCAGCTTTGGGGTAGCCTACGAGCAGTACTTC.

In its sample, this clone was seen once. The chain has TRBV29-1 and TRBJ1-2, with 10 bases aligning to TRBD1. The V segment lost 7 bases and the J segment 7 bases; nucleotides outside the gene matches: 6. From germline, CDR1 is SQVTM and CDR2 ANQGSEA. The CDR3 sequence is 12 residues long. Here the CDR3 DNA reads TGCAGCGGAGAGACAGGGGGCATTGGCTACACCTTC. The encoded protein is CSGETGGIGYTF.

This chain joins TRBV10-2 and TRBJ2-3, with TRBD2 matching over 11 bases. V shed 3 bases and J 6 bases; nucleotides not matched to a gene: 8. Germline-derived CDR1 and CDR2 are WSHSY and SAAADI. CDR3 length: 16 amino acids. The CDR3: CASSDPLAGEWDTQYF. The CDR3, as DNA: TGCGCCAGCAGTGACCCACTAGCGGGAGAGTGGGATACGCAGTATTTT.

As for this clone: This specimen includes other DNA sequences encoding the same CDR3. This sequence joins TRBV4-1 and TRBJ2-7, with D unclear. The V gene lost 1 base and the J gene lost 1 base, with 5 bases spanning the gap. This CDR3 comprises 13 residues. Germline values: CDR1 MGHRA, CDR2 YSYEKL. The CDR3 sequence is CASSQVRSYEQYF. DNA for the CDR3: TGCGCCAGCAGCCAAGTTCGGTCCTACGAGCAGTACTTC.

This clone was seen only once. The V call is TRBV11-2, the J call TRBJ2-1, with D unresolved. V was shortened by 2 bases and J by 5 bases, with 16 bases between the two germline ends. From germline, CDR1 is SGHAT and CDR2 FQNNGV. The CDR3 is 16 amino acids. This CDR3 reads CASSLIGNSLNNEQFF. For the CDR3, the DNA is TGTGCCAGCAGCTTAATTGGGAATTCCCTAAACAATGAGCAGTTCTTC.

This chain joins TRBV4-3 and TRBJ1-2, with D uncertain. Germline CDR1 and CDR2: LGHNA and YSLEER. Trimming took off 0 bases at V and 4 bases at J, with 15 bases between the two ends. The CDR3 consists of 16 residues. This CDR3 reads CASSQDLDGRSYGYTF. Written as DNA, the CDR3 is TGCGCCAGCAGCCAAGACCTCGACGGCCGATCCTATGGCTACACCTTC.

The J gene is TRBJ2-5, the V gene TRBV2; TRBD1 or TRBD2 may be the D gene (6 bases each). With 3 bases removed from V and 1 base from J, the gap between germline ends came to 9 bases. Germline values: CDR1 SNHLY, CDR2 FYNNEI. CDR3 length equals 14 residues. CDR3 amino acids: CASSERGAQETQYF. As DNA, the CDR3 is TGTGCCAGCAGTGAGAGGGGGGCCCAAGAGACCCAGTACTTC.

This chain joins TRBV5-4 and TRBJ2-5; perhaps D is TRBD1 or TRBD2 (5 bases each). Germline V CDR1 and CDR2: SGHNT, YYREEE (reference sequence). With 4 bases removed from V and 5 bases from J, the gap between germline ends came to 18 bases. The CDR3 runs 15 residues. CDR3 residues: CASSVGDGGPETQYF. Here the CDR3 DNA reads TGTGCCAGCAGCGTTGGGGACGGTGGGCCGGAGACCCAGTACTTC.